This T cell receptor (beta chain) was found in a study of Tregs in tolerant kidney transplant recipients. Germline assignment: CDR1 MNHNY and CDR2 SVGAGI (reference sequence). V was shortened by 2 bases and J by 5 bases, with 10 bases between the two germline ends. The CDR3 runs to 14 residues. Data came from immunoSEQ multiplex PCR; TCRdb stores just in-frame clones and leaves some out. The sample has about 240,000 clones, roughly 80% seen once; the top ten hold about 0.58%. Thawed PBMCs were FACS-sorted into unstimulated CD4+CD25+CD127- regulatory T cells, CD4+CD25- non-regulatory cells, CD4 and CD8 cells.

Sequenced sample: CD4+ T cells from blood. The clonotype comes from a human donor in good health. The rearrangement links TRBV6-6 to TRBJ2-1; D is possibly TRBD1 (5 bases). CDR3 residues: CASSYRTGNNEQFF. CDR3 DNA: TGTGCCAGCAGTTACAGAACAGGAAACAATGAGCAGTTCTTC.